The following is a T cell receptor beta chain sequence with its context. This CDR3 has 15 amino acids. Germline CDR1 and CDR2: SGHTA and FQGNSA. Trimming stripped 1 base from V and 1 base from J, with 10 bases between. Sequencing was performed with immunoSEQ multiplex PCR; in TCRdb, only in-frame clones are kept and a portion is missing. The sample holds about 680,000 clones; around 90% are singletons and the top ten take about 1.5%. This sample is drawn from a study of Ad26.COV2.S vaccination and SARS-CoV-2 variants. Treatment reported: some 20 received Ad26.COV2.S at low or high dose, single or two shots; about 5 received placebo; per-sample allocation not given. At day 63 after the first vaccine or placebo injection, samples were drawn. The administered vaccine (an Ad26 vector) expressed Wuhan-strain SARS-CoV-2 spike.

Here the sequenced sample was peripheral blood, taken in a trial of Ad26.COV2.S vaccine versus placebo. The V and J genes are TRBV7-2 and TRBJ1-1; D ambiguous. This TCR came from a person aged 18-65 years who received the Ad26.COV2.S COVID-19 vaccine or a placebo. CDR3 region: CASSLGGRSNTEAFF. For the CDR3, the DNA is TGTGCCAGCAGCTTAGGAGGCAGATCGAACACTGAAGCTTTCTTT.